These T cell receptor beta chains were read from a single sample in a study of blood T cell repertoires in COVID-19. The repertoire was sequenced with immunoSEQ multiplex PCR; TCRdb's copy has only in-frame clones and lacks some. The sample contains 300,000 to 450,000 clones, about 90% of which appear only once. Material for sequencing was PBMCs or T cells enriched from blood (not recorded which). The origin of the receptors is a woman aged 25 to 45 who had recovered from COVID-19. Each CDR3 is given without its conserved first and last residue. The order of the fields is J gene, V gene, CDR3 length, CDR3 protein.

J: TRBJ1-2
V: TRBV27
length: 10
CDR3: ASRQGGGSYT

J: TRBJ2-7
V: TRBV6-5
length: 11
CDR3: ASSYGDSNEQY

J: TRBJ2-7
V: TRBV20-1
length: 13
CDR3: SASLPAGGNDEQY

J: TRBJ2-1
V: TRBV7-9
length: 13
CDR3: ASSPLAGKDNEQF

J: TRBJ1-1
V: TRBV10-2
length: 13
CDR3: ASSESTRASTEAF

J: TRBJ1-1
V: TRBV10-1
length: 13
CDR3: ASSESSQGISEAF

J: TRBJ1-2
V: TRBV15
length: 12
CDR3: ATSRYREGGGYT

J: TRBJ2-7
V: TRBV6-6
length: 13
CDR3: ASSYSAGSGYEQY

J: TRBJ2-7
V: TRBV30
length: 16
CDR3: AWSVPGTVKFYSYEQY

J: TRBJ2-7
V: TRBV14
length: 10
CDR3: ASSQVRQAYV

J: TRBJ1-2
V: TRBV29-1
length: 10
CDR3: SGYTKTYGYT

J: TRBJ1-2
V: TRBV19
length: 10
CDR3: ASTQVNYGYT

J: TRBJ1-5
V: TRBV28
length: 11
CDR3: ASSPRTYQPQH

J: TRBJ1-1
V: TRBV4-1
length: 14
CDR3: ASSHGQGSLNTEAF

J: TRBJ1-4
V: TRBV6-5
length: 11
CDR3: ASRTDGGEKLF

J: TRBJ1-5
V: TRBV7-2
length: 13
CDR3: ASSLAGTGNQPQH

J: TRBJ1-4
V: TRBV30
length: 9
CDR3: AWPDTGGLF

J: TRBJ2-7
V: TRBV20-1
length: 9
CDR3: SARLAYEQY

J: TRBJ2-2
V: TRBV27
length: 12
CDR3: ASRRQANTGELF

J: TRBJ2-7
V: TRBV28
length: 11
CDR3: ASSSPDRYEQY

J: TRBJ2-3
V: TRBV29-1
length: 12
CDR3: SAGQGLSTDTQY

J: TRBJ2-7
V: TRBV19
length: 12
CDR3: ASSITTPAYEQY

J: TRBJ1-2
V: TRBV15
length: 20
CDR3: ATSRQPDWDRDRGGFRYGYT

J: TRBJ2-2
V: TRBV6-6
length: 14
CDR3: ASNYLAGGLTGELF

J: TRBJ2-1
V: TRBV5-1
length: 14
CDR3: ASSFVRSYSYNEQF

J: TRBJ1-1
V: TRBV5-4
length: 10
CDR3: ASSLRGFEAF

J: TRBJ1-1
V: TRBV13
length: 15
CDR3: ASSLARTGQVNTEAF

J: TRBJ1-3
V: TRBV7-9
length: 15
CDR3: ASSRRDRGTSGNTIY

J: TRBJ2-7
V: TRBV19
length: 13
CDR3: ASSSTGGYSYEQY

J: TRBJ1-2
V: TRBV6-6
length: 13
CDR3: ASSYGDSLVNGYT

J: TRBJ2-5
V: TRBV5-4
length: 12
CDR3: ASTLGVQQETQY

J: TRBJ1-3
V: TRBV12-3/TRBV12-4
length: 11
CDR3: ASRPPNGDTIY

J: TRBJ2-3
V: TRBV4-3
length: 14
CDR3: ASSRGLAGPTDTQY

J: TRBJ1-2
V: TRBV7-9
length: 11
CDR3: ASTQGGLSGYT

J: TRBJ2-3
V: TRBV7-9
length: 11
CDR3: ASSLESGRGPI

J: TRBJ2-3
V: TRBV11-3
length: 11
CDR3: ASSLSMRDTQY

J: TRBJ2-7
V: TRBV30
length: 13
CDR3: AWKGGGLRFHEQY

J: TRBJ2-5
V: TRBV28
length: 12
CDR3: ASGGAGSQETQY

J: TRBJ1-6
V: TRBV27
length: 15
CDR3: ASSLLRQGLNNSPLH

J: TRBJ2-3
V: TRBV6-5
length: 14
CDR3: ASSYRGGRSTDTQY

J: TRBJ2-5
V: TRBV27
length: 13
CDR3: ASRTSGGQSETQY

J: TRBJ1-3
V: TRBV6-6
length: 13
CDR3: ATLGGDSSGNTIY

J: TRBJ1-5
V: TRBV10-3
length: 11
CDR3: AIGPGGTQPQH

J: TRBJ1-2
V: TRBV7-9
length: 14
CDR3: ASSLSGTGGVFGYT

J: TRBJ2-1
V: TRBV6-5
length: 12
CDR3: ASSFSIQYNEQF